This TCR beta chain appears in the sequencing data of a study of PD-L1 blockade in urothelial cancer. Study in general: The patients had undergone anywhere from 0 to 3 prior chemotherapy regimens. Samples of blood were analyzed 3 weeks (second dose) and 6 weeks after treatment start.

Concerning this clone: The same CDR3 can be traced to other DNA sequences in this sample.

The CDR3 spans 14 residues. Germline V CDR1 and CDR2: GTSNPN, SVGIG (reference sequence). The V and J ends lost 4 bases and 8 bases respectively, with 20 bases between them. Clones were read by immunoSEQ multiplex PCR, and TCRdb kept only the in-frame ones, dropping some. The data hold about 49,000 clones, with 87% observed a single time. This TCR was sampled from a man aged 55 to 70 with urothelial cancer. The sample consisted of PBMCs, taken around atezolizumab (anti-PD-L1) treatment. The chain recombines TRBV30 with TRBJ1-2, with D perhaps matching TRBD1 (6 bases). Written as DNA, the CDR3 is TGTGCCTGGAACCTACTGGGGGGGGCTGGGGGCTACACCTTC. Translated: CAWNLLGGAGGYTF.